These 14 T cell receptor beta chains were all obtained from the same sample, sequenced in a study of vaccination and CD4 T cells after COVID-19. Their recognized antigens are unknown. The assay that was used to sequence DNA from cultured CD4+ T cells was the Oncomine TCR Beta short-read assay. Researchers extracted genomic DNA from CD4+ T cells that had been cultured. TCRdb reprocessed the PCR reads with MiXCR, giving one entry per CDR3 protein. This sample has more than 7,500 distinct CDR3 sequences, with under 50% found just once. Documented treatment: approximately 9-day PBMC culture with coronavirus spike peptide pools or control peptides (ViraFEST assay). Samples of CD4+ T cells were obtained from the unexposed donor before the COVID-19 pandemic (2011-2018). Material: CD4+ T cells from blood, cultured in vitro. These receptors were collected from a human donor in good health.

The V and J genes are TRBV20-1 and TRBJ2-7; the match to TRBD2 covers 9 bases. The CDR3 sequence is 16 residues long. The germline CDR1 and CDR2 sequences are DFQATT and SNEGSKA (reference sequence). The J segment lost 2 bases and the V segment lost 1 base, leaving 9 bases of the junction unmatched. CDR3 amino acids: CSARGISGSVTYEQYF. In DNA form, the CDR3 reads TGCAGTGCTAGAGGAATTAGCGGGAGTGTCACCTACGAGCAGTACTTC.

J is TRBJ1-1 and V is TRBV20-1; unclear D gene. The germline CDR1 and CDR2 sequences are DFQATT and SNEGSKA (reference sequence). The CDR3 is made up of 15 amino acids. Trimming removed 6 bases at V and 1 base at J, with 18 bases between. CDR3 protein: CSASQDPPQNTEAFF. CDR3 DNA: TGCAGTGCATCTCAGGACCCTCCGCAGAACACTGAAGCTTTCTTT.

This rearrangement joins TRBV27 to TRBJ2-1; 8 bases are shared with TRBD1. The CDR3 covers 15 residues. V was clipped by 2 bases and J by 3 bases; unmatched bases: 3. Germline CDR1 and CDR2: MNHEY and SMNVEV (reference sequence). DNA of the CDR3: TGTGCCAGCAGTTTAAGACAGGGGAACTACAATGAGCAGTTCTTC. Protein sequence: CASSLRQGNYNEQFF.

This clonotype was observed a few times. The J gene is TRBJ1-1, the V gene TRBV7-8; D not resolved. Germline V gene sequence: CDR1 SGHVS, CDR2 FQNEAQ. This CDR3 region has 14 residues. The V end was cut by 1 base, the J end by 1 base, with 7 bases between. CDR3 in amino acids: CASSLVAGNTEAFF. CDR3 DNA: TGTGCCAGCAGCTTAGTCGCAGGGAACACTGAAGCTTTCTTT.

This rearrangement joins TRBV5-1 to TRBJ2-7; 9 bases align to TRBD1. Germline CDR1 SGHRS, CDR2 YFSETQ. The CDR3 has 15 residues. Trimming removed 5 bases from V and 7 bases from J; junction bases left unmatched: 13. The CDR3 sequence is CASRTIGTGPSEQYF. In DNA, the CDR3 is TGCGCCAGCAGGACGATCGGGACAGGGCCCTCGGAGCAGTACTTC.

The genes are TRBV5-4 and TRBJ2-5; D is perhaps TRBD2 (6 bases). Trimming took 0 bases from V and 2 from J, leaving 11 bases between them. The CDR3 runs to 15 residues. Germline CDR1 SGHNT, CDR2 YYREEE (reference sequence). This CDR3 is CASSLAGVGQETQYF. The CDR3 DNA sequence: TGTGCCAGCAGCTTGGCGGGAGTTGGGCAAGAGACCCAGTACTTC.

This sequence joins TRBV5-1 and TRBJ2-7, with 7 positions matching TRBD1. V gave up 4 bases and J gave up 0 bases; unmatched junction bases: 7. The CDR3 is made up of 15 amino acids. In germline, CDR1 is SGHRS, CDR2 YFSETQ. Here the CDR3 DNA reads TGCGCCAGCAGCCCGGGGACAGCTGTCTCCTACGAGCAGTACTTC. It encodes CASSPGTAVSYEQYF.

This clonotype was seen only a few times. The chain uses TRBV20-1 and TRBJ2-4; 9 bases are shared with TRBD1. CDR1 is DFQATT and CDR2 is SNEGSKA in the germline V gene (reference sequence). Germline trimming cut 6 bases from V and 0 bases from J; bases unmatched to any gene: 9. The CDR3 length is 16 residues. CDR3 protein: CSAPTGGLIAKNIQYF. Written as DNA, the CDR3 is TGCAGTGCCCCTACAGGGGGCCTAATAGCCAAAAACATTCAGTACTTC.

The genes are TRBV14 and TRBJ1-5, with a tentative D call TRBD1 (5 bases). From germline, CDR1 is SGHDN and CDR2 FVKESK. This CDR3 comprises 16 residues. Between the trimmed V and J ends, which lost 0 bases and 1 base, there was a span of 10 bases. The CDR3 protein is CASSQERKGSNQPQHF. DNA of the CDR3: TGTGCCAGCAGCCAAGAGAGGAAGGGGAGCAATCAGCCCCAGCATTTT.

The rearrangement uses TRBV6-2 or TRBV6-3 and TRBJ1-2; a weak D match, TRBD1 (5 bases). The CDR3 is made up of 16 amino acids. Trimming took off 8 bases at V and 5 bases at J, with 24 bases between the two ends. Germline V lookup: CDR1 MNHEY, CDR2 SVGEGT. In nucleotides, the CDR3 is TGTGCCAGCTCCCCCCCGAGACAGTCTTTTGGATATGGCTACACCTTC. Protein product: CASSPPRQSFGYGYTF.

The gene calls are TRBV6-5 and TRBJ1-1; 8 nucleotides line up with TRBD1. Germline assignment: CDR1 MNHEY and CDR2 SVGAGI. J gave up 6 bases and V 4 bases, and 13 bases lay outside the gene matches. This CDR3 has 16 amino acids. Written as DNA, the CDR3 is TGTGCCAGCAGTTCGACGCCGGGACAGGAGAGCTCTGAAGCTTTCTTT. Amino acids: CASSSTPGQESSEAFF.

Here the CDR3 reads CASSLVLGPDGTGRNEQYF. CDR3 nucleotide sequence: TGTGCCAGCAGCTTAGTGCTTGGCCCGGACGGGACAGGGAGAAACGAGCAGTACTTC. The V gene is TRBV7-6, the J gene TRBJ2-7; 9 bases match TRBD1. After removal of 1 base from V and 5 bases from J, the junction contained 18 bases not matched to a gene. CDR1 is SGHVS, CDR2 FNYEAQ, per germline. The CDR3 extends over 19 amino acids.

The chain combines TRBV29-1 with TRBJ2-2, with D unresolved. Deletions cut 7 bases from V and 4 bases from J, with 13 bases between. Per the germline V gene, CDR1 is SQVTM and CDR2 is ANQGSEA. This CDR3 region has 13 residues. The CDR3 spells CSASLRVTGELFF. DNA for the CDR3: TGCAGCGCCAGCCTACGGGTCACCGGGGAGCTGTTTTTT.

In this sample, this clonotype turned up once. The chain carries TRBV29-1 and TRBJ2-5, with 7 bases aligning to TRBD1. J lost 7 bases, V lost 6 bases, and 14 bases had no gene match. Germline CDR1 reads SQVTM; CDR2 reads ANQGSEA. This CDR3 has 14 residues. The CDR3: CSVPLRDSPWTQYF. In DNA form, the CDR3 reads TGCAGCGTCCCTTTAAGGGACAGCCCATGGACCCAGTACTTC.